These 3 T cell receptor beta chains were all obtained from the same sample, sequenced in a study of TIL therapy for anti-PD-1-resistant metastatic lung cancer (dated by TCRdb to 2020 to 2023). Using bias-controlled multiplex PCR with the immunoSEQ v3 hsTCRB kit, the TCR beta CDR3 regions were amplified from genomic DNA. TCRdb stores this immuneACCESS table with in-frame sequences only. Part of the clones is absent; in the studies checked, under half of the shortfall reflects unresolved V genes, and no reason is known for the rest. The sample table lists some 90,000 clones, roughly 65% of them with a count of one. Together, the top ten hold over 9.5% of the sample. The time point label, read with the paper, signifies: pre-treatment sample, taken before nivolumab and TIL therapy. Baseline tumor samples were excised metastases, mostly pleural nodules or supraclavicular lymph nodes, from the same resection used to grow TIL.

Sequencing used tumor tissue, obtained at baseline. Receptors originate from a person aged 25-85 years with non-small cell lung cancer.

This chain connects TRBV13 to TRBJ1-2, with D perhaps TRBD1 (5 bases). The V end lost 0 bases, the J end lost 8 bases, and 10 bases lay between the germline ends. CDR1 and CDR2 (germline): PRHDT, FYEKMQ (reference sequence). CDR3 length: 13 residues. The CDR3 sequence: CASSLGGARGYTF. Here the CDR3 DNA reads TGTGCCAGCAGCTTAGGTGGGGCGAGGGGCTACACCTTC.

This clone was detected only a few times. The chain couples TRBV4-3 to TRBJ1-6, with D possibly being TRBD1 (6 bases). Trimming removed 4 bases at V and 3 bases at J, with 10 bases between. This CDR3 is built from 15 residues. Germline V gene lookup returns CDR1 LGHNA and CDR2 YSLEER. The DNA for the CDR3 is TGCGCCAGCAGCCGGACGACAGGCTATAATTCACCCCTCCACTTT. Encoded protein: CASSRTTGYNSPLHF.

This clone was seen a handful of times. The V call is TRBV7-2, the J call TRBJ1-2; tentatively, D is TRBD1 (5 bases). The germline gives CDR1 SGHTA, CDR2 FQGNSA. The CDR3 is 13 amino acids. The V gene lost 1 base and the J gene lost 7 bases, with 10 bases spanning the gap. In DNA form, the CDR3 reads TGTGCCAGCAGCTTAGTGGCAGGGAGTGGCTACACCTTC. Its translation is CASSLVAGSGYTF.